This T cell receptor (beta chain) appears in the sequencing data of a study of CD8+ T cells in alopecia areata. Regarding treatment: oral pan-JAK inhibitor, 5-10 mg twice daily. Whole-study findings and limits: More clonal than normal scalp was lesional scalp, particularly alopecia totalis/universalis. Scalp repertoires also include resident alphabeta T cells from normal skin.

The CDR3 contains 14 residues. Germline assignment: CDR1 SGHAT and CDR2 FQNNGV. V was cut by 9 bases and J by 0 bases, with 14 bases left in between. Isolated RNA was reverse transcribed into cDNA used as the sequencing template. The assay was immunoSEQ multiplex PCR, and TCRdb's table has in-frame clones only and misses some. The sample lists about 190,000 clones, around 64% occurring once. This clone has only a few counts. Its antigen is currently unknown. The rearrangement joins TRBV11-2 to TRBJ1-1; perhaps TRBD1 as D (5 bases). The sequence came from a human donor with alopecia areata. The specimen was CD4+ T cells sorted from blood, collected between weeks 47 and 50, from a patient treated with tofacitinib. This CDR3 reads CASSLGEVNTEAFF. The CDR3 nucleotides are TGTGCCAGTTCACTAGGGGAGGTGAACACTGAAGCTTTCTTT.